This T cell receptor beta chain was captured in a study of early T cells in non-severe SARS-CoV-2 infection. The CDR3 contains 13 residues. Germline values: CDR1 SGHTA, CDR2 FQGNSA. V was shortened by 4 bases and J by 7 bases, with 11 bases between the two germline ends. The TCR library protocol attached unique molecular identifiers to the individual cDNA molecules. A single record per CDR3 protein comes from TCRdb applying MiXCR to the 5' RACE reads. The repertoire holds more than 95,000 distinct CDR3 sequences, with around 10% as singletons. This material consisted of whole blood, taken at baseline. The receptor's source is an adult who was a healthcare worker with PCR-confirmed SARS-CoV-2 infection or an uninfected control (not recorded which). The rearrangement links TRBV7-2 to TRBJ2-1, with D tentatively TRBD1 (6 bases). CDR3 DNA sequence: TGTGCCAGCAGCTATTACAGGGAGAATGAGCAGTTCTTC. Translated, it gives CASSYYRENEQFF.